This TCR beta chain was captured in a study of blood T cell repertoires in COVID-19 (dated by TCRdb to 2020 to 2021). Study-wide context: Samples covering the acute and convalescent phases of COVID-19 were provided by collaborators in the United States, Italy and Spain. The material from the prospective study consisted of cDNA or gDNA derived from T cells, B-cell-depleted T cells, or PBMCs. Deeply sampled blood TCRbeta repertoires from subjects exposed to, actively infected with, or recovered from COVID-19 were included in the dataset. The repertoires were made available in a free public database intended to serve as a resource for research on the immune response to SARS-CoV-2. Samples were obtained from the ongoing ImmuneRACE study (first 160 participants) and from over 1,000 subjects provided by 6 global collaborators. A de-identified subject ID, COVID-19 status, age in years and sex were almost always included in the sample metadata. HLA class I and class II types, where available, came from metadata supplied by the sample provider rather than from assay-based typing.

What the authors observed across the whole study: Clinical and demographic metadata were provided uncurated, with the amount varying by source and participant.

The immunoSEQ Assay, a bias-controlled multiplex PCR, was used to amplify TCRbeta CDR3 regions from genomic DNA. On the authors' methods: The number of nucleated cells in each sample was estimated by amplification of reference gene primers within the assay. To quantify the absolute abundance of each unique TCRbeta CDR3 rearrangement, sequence reads were collapsed and filtered. For each sample, productive Simpson clonality was calculated by taking the square root of Simpson's diversity index across productive rearrangements. In TCRdb, the immuneACCESS table is reduced to in-frame sequences with V and J assigned. These tables do not hold every clone; where another copy was compared, an unresolved V gene accounts for under half, and the others remain unexplained. V and J calls and clone size come straight from that table; D and trimming were deduced from the DNA. For this sample there are over 90,000 clones; 87% appear just once. 2% to 2.5% of the sample is taken by the ten largest.

In the case of this clone: Its binding antigen is unknown. No clone much larger than this one lies a single base away; base qualities are absent.

The CDR3 sequence holds 15 residues, the cysteine and phenylalanine included. Only CDR3 DNA is held: 45 bases, read in frame from base 1. V is shortened by 2 bases, J by 1 base, and the region joining them spans 11 bases. According to the germline V gene, CDR1 reads MGHRA and CDR2 reads YSYEKL. Whole blood was collected in K2EDTA tubes by collaborating institutions according to the institutions' own protocols. For TCRbeta analysis, collaborators shipped samples in one of three forms: frozen whole blood, isolated PBMCs, or DNA extracted from either of those sample types. The sample was peripheral blood. The sequence derives from a man aged 45 to 65 with active COVID-19. The sequence links TRBV4-1 to TRBJ2-5; the D gene is unclear. In nucleotides, the sequence is TGCGCCAGCAGCCAAACCGCCCTAATCCAAGAGACCCAGTACTTC. The encoded protein is CASSQTALIQETQYF.